A single T cell receptor beta chain is shown here with its context. Its specificity is not known. This specimen belongs to a study of cytomegalovirus exposure and HLA in healthy donors. Study summary: A subsequent analysis stated that the approximately 110 validation repertoires were run on the same platform as the roughly 670 first-cohort repertoires. The study, taken as a whole, reports: The classifier reportedly diagnosed cytomegalovirus status with high sensitivity and specificity. It was found in a later analysis that first-cohort TCR clusters tended to co-occur in the 120 validation repertoires. Many donors carried some public TCRs, although rarity characterized most TCR sequences.

Germline CDR1 and CDR2: SQVTM and ANQGSEA. This CDR3 spans 13 amino acids. V dropped 4 bases and J dropped 2 bases, with 9 bases sitting between them. This table comes from immunoSEQ multiplex PCR, and its TCRdb copy is limited to in-frame clones, with some not included. Seen here are 85,000 to 130,000 clones, about 88% observed once, and the top ten hold about 2%. The origin of this receptor is a woman younger than 30 in good health and CMV-seropositive. Sample: PBMCs. V gene TRBV29-1 combines with J gene TRBJ1-5, with D maybe TRBD1 (6 bases). In nucleotides, the CDR3 is TGCAGCGTTGCAGGGGATGGCAATCAGCCCCAGCATTTT. Its translation: CSVAGDGNQPQHF.